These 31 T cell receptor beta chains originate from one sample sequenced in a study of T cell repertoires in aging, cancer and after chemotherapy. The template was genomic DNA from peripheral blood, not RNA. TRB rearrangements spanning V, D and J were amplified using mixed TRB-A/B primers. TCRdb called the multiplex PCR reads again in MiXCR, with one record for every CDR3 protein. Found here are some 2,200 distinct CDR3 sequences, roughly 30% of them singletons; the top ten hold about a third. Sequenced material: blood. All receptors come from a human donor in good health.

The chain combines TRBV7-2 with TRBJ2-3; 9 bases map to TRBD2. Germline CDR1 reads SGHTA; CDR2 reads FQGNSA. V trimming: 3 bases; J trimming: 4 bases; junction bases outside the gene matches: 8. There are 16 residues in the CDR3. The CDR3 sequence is CASSFLSGSASDTQYF. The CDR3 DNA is TGTGCCAGCAGCTTCCTTAGCGGGAGTGCATCAGATACGCAGTATTTT.

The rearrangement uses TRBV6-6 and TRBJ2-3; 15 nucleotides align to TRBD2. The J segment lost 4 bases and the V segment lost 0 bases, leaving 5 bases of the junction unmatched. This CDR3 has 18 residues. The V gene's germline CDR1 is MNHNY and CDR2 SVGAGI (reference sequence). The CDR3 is CASSYSPGLAGGPDTQYF. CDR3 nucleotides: TGTGCCAGCAGTTACTCTCCGGGACTAGCGGGAGGCCCAGATACGCAGTATTTT.

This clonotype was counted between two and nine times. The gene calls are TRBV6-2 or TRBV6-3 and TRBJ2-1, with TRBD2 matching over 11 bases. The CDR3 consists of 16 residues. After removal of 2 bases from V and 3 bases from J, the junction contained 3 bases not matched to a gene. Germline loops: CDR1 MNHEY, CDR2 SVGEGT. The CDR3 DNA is TGTGCCAGCAGTTACAAACTAGCGGGAGTCTACAATGAGCAGTTCTTC. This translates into CASSYKLAGVYNEQFF.

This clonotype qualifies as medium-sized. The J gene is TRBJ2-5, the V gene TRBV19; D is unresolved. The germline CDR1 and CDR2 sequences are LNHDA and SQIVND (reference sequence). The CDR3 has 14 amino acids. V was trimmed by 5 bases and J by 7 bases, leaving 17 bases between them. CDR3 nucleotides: TGTGCCAGTAGTGCCTCAAGGGCCGGTGGGACCCAGTACTTC. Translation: CASSASRAGGTQYF.

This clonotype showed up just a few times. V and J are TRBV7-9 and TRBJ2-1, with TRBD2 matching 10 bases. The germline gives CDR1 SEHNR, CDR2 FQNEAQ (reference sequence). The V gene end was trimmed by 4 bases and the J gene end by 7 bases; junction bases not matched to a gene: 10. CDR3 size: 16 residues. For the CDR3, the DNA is TGTGCCAGCAGCTCAGATCTCCCTAGCGGGAGAAATGAGCAGTTCTTC. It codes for CASSSDLPSGRNEQFF.

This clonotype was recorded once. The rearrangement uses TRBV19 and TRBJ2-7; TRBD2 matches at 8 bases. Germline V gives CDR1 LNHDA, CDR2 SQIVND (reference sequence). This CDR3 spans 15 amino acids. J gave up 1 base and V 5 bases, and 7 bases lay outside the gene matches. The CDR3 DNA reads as TGTGCCAGTAGTCCGCGGGAGGTTTTGTCCTACGAGCAGTACTTC. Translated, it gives CASSPREVLSYEQYF. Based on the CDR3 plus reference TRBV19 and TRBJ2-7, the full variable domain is DGGITQSPKYLFRKEGQNVTLSCEQNLNHDAMYWYRQDPGQGLRLIYYSQIVNDFQKGDIAEGYSVSREKKESFPLTVTSAQKNPTAFYLCASSPREVLSYEQYFGPGTRLTVT.

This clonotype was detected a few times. In DNA, the CDR3 is TGTGCCAGCAGCTTGCCGGGGCATCTCGGCTACACCTTC. Translating gives CASSLPGHLGYTF. The V gene is TRBV13, the J gene TRBJ1-2; maybe TRBD1 (5 bases). Germline V gives CDR1 PRHDT, CDR2 FYEKMQ (reference sequence). Between the trimmed V and J ends, which lost 3 bases and 8 bases, there was a span of 13 bases. The CDR3 totals 13 residues.

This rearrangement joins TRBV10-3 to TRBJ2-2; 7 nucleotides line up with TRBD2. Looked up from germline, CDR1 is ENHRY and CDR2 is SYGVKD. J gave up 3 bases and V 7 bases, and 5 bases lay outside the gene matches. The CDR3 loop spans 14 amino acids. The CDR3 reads CAITASGDTGELFF. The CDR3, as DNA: TGTGCCATCACCGCTAGCGGCGACACCGGGGAGCTGTTTTTT.

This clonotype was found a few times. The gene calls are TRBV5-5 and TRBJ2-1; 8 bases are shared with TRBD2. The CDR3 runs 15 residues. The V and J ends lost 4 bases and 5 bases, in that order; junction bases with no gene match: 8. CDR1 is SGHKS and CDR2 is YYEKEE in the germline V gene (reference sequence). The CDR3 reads CASSLTGGRNNEQFF. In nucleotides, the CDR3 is TGTGCCAGCAGCCTTACTGGCGGGAGGAACAATGAGCAGTTCTTC.

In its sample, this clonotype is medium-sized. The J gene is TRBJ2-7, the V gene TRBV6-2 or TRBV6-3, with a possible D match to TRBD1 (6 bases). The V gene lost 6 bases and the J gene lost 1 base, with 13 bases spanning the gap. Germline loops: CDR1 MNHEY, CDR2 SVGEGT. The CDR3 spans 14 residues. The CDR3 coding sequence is TGTGCCAGCAGCGGACAGCTAAAGTCCTACGAGCAGTACTTC. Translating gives CASSGQLKSYEQYF.

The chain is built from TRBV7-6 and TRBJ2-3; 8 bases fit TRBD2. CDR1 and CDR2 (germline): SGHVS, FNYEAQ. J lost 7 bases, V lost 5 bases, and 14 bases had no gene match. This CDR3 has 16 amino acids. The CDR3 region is CASSLQSSGTGNTQYF. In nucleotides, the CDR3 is TGTGCCAGCAGCCTTCAAAGTAGCGGGACGGGTAATACGCAGTATTTT.

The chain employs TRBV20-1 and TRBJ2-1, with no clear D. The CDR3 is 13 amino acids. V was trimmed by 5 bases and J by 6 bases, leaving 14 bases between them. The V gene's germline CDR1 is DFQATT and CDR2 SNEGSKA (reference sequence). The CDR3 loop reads CSAREALSNEQFF. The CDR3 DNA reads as TGCAGTGCTCGCGAAGCACTATCCAATGAGCAGTTCTTC.

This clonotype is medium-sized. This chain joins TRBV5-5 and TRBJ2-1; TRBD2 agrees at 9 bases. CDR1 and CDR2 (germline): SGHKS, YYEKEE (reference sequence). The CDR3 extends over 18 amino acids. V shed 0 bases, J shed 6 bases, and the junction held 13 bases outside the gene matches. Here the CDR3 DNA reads TGTGCCAGCAGCTTGGTATCCCTGAAGAAGGGACTAGCCAATGAGCAGTTCTTC. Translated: CASSLVSLKKGLANEQFF. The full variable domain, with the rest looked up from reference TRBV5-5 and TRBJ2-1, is DAGVTQSPTHLIKTRGQQVTLRCSPISGHKSVSWYQQVLGQGPQFIFQYYEKEERGRGNFPDRFSARQFPNYSSELNVNALLLGDSALYLCASSLVSLKKGLANEQFFGPGTRLTVL.

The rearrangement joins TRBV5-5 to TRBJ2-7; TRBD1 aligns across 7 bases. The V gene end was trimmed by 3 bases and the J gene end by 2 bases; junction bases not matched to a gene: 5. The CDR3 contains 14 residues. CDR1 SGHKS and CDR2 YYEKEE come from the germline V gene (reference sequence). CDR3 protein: CASSSFRGTYEQYF. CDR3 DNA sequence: TGTGCCAGCAGCTCATTCAGGGGGACCTACGAGCAGTACTTC.

The CDR3 DNA reads as TGTGCCAGCAGCTTATATAAGCACCAGGCTGCCGCTAACTATGGCTACACCTTC. It yields the protein CASSLYKHQAAANYGYTF. This chain uses TRBV7-6 with TRBJ1-2, with D unresolved. V was pared by 2 bases and J by 0 bases, with 19 bases between. The CDR3 is 18 amino acids. In germline, CDR1 is SGHVS, CDR2 FNYEAQ.

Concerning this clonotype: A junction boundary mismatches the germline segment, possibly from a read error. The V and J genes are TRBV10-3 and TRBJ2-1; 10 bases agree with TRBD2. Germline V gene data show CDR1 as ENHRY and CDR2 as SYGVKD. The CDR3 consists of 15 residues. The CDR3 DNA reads TGCGCCAGCAGTGTCACGGCTAGCGGGAGTAATGAGCAGTTCTTC. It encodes CASSVTASGSNEQFF.

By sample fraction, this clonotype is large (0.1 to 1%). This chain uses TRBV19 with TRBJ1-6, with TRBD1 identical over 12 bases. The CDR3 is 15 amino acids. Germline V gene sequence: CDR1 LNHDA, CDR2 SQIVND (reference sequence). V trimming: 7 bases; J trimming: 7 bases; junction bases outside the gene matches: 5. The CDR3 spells CASKGQGAQNSPLHF. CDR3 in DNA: TGTGCCAGTAAGGGACAGGGGGCACAGAATTCACCCCTCCACTTT.

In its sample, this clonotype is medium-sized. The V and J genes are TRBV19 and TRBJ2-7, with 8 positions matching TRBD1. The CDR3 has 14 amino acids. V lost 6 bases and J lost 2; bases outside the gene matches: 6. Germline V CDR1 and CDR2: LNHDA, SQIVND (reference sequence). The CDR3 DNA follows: TGTGCCAGTAGCGAAACGACAGGGGCCTACGAGCAGTACTTC. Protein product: CASSETTGAYEQYF.

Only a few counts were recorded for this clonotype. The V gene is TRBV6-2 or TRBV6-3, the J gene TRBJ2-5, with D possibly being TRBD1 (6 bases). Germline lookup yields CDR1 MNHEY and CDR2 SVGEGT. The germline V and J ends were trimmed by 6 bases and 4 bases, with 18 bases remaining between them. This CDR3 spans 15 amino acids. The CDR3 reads CASSYDTGIGETQYF. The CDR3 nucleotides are TGTGCCAGCAGCTACGACACAGGGATTGGAGAGACCCAGTACTTC.

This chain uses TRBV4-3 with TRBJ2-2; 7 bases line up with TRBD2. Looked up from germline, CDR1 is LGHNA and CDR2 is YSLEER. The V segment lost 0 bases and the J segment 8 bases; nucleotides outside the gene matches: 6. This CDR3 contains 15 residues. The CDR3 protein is CASSQEGGWRGELFF. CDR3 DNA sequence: TGCGCCAGCAGCCAAGAGGGGGGGTGGAGGGGGGAGCTGTTTTTT.

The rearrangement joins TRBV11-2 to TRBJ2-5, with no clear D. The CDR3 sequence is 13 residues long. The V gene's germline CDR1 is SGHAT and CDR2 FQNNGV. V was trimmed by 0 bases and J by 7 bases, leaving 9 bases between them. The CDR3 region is CASSLEPLGTQYF. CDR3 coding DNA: TGTGCCAGCAGCTTAGAACCACTTGGGACCCAGTACTTC.

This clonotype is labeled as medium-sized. The chain's CDR3 is CASTPTSGRIYEQYF. DNA of the CDR3: TGTGCCAGCACCCCGACTAGCGGGAGGATCTACGAGCAGTACTTC. The V gene is TRBV6-5, the J gene TRBJ2-7, with 13 bases that match TRBD2. This CDR3 is built from 15 residues. CDR1 is MNHEY, CDR2 SVGAGI, per germline. Trimming at V came to 7 bases and at J to 3 bases, leaving 6 bases not matched to a gene.

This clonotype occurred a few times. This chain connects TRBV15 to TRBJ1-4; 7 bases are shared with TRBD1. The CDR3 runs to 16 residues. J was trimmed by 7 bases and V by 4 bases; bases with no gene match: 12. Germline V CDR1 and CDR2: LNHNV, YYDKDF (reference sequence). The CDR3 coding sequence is TGTGCCACCAGCAAACGCCTGGCAGGGGGGATTGAAAAACTGTTTTTT. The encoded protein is CATSKRLAGGIEKLFF.

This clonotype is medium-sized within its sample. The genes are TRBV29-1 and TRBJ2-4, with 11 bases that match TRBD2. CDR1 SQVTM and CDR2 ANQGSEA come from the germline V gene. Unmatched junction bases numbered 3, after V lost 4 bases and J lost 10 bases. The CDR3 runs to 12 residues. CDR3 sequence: CSVGTSGSIQYF. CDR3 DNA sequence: TGCAGCGTTGGTACTAGCGGGAGTATTCAGTACTTC. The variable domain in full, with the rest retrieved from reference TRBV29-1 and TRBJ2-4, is SAVISQKPSRDICQRGTSLTIQCQVDSQVTMMFWYRQQPGQSLTLIATANQGSEATYESGFVIDKFPISRPNLTFSTLTVSNMSPEDSSIYLCSVGTSGSIQYFGAGTRLSVL.

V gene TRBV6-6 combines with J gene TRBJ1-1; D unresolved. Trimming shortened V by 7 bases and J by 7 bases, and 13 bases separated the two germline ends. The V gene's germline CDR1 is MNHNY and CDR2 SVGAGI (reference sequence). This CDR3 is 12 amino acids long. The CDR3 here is CASTSSTGEAFF. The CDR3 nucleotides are TGTGCCAGCACCTCTTCGACGGGTGAAGCTTTCTTT.

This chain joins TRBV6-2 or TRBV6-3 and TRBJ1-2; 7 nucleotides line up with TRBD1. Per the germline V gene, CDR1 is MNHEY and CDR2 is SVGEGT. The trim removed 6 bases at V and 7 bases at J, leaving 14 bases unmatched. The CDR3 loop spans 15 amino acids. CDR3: CASRQLDRDLRGYTF. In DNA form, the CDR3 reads TGTGCCAGCAGACAACTCGACAGGGATTTGCGTGGCTACACCTTC.

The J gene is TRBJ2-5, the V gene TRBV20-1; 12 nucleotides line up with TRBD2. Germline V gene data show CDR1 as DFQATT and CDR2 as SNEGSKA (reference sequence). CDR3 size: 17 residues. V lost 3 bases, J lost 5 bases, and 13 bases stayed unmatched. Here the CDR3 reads CSASSYGLAGMGETQYF. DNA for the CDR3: TGCAGTGCTAGCTCCTACGGACTAGCGGGAATGGGGGAGACCCAGTACTTC.

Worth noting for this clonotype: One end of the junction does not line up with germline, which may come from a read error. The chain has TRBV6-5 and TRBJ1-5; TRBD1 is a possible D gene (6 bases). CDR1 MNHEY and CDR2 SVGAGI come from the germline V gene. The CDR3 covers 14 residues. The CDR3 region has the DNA TGTGCCAGCAGTTATGGGGGGGGCAATCAGACCCAGCATTTT. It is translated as CASSYGGGNQTQHF.

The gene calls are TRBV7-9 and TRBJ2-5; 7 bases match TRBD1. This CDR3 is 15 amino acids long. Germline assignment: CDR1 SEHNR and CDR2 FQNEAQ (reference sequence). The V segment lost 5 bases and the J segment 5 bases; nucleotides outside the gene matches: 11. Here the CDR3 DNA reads TGTGCCAGCAGCCGCATGGGAAGGGGGCGGGAGACCCAGTACTTC. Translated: CASSRMGRGRETQYF.

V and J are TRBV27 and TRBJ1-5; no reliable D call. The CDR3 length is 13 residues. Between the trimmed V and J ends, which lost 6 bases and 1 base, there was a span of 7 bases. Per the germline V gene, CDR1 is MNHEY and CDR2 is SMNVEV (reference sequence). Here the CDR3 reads CASSPNSNQPQHF. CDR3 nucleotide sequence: TGTGCCAGCAGCCCCAACAGCAATCAGCCCCAGCATTTT.

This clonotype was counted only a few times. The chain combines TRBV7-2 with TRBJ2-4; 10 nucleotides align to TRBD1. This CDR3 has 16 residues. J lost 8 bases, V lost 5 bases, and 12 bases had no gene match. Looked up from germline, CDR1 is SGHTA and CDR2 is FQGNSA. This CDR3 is CASSLRGQGKSYIQYF. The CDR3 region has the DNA TGTGCCAGCAGCCTACGGGGACAGGGGAAATCGTACATTCAGTACTTC.